This TCR beta chain was retrieved from a study of graft-versus-host responses after intestinal transplantation. At the level of the study: Once they had received anti-thymocyte globulin induction, all recipients took tacrolimus and steroids for approximately three years.

Remarks on this clone: Its antigen is not known.

Sequencing was performed with immunoSEQ multiplex PCR; in TCRdb, only in-frame clones are kept and a portion is missing. The sample lists 55,000 to 75,000 clones; over 75% were seen once. The receptor comes from a human donor who was the organ donor for an intestinal transplant. Sequenced here: unstimulated CD4+ T cells sorted from spleen or lymph node cells, sampled before transplant.

The CDR3 here is CASSFIPWGPGTEAFF. The CDR3 nucleotides read TGTGCCAGCAGCTTCATTCCCTGGGGCCCGGGCACTGAAGCTTTCTTT. V is TRBV7-2 and J is TRBJ1-1; the D gene is possibly TRBD1 (5 bases). Germline-derived CDR1 and CDR2 are SGHTA and FQGNSA. The CDR3 spans 16 residues. Trimming took off 3 bases at V and 4 bases at J, with 18 bases between the two ends.